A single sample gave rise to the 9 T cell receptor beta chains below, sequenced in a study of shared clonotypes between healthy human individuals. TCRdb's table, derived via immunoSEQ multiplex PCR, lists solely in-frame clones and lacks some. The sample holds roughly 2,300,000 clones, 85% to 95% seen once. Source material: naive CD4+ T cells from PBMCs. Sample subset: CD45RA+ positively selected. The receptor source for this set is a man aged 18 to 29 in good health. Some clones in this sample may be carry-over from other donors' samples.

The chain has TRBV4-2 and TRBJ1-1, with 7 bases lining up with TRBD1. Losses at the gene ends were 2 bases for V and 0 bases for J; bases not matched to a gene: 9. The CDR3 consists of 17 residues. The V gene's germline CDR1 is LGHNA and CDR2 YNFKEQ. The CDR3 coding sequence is TGTGCCAGCAGCCAAACTCTCCAGGGACAGCTGAACACTGAAGCTTTCTTT. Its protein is CASSQTLQGQLNTEAFF.

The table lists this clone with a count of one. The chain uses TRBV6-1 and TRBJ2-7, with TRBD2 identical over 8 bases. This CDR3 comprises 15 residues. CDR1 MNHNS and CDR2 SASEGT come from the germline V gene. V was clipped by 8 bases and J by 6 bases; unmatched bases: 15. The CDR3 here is CASPRSPGTRVEQYF. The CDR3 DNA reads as TGTGCCAGCCCCAGAAGCCCCGGGACTAGAGTCGAGCAGTACTTC.

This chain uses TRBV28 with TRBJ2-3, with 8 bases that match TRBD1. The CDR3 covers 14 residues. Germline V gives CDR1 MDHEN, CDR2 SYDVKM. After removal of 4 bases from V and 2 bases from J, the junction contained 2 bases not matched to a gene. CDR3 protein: CASSSGQDTDTQYF. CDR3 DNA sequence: TGTGCCAGCAGTTCGGGACAGGACACAGATACGCAGTATTTT.

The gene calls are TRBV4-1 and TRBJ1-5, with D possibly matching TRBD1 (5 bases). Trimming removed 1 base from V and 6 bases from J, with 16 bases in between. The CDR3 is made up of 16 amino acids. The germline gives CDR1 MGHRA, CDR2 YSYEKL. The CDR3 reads CASSQGGGNLLQPQHF. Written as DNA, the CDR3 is TGCGCCAGCAGCCAAGGGGGGGGGAATCTACTTCAGCCCCAGCATTTT.

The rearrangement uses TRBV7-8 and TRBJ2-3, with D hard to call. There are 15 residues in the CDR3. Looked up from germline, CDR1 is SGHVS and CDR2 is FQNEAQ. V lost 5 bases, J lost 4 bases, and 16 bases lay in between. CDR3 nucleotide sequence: TGTGCCAGCAGCCCTCTCCGGAACCCTCCAGATACGCAGTATTTT. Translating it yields CASSPLRNPPDTQYF.

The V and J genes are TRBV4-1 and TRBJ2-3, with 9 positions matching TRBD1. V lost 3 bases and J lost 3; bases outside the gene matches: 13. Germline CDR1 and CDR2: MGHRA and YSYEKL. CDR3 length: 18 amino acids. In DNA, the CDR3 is TGCGCCAGCAGCCAGACCGGGACAGGGAGAAAGAGGACAGATACGCAGTATTTT. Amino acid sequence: CASSQTGTGRKRTDTQYF.

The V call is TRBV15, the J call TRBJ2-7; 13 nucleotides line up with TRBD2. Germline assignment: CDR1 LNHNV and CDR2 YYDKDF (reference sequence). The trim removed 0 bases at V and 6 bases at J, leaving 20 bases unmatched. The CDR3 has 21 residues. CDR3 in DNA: TGTGCCACCAGCAGAGATCGGTGGACTAGCGGGAGAAGTTGGGGGTTGCGCGAGCAGTACTTC. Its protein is CATSRDRWTSGRSWGLREQYF.

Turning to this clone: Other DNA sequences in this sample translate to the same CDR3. CDR3 nucleotide sequence: TGTGCCAGCAGCTTAGGTCCGGGAGGGGAGACCCAGTACTTC. Its translation is CASSLGPGGETQYF. The chain couples TRBV7-2 to TRBJ2-5; 8 positions match TRBD2. V dropped 1 base and J dropped 5; count of bases not matched to a gene: 3. The CDR3 consists of 14 residues. CDR1 and CDR2 from the germline V gene are SGHTA and FQGNSA.

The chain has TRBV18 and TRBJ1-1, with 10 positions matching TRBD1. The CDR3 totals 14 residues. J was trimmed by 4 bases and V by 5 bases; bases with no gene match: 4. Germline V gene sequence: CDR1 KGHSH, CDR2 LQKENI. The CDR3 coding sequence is TGTGCCAGCTCAGCGGGACAGGGGAGCACTGAAGCTTTCTTT. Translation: CASSAGQGSTEAFF. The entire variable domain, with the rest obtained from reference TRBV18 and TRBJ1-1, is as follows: NAGVMQNPRHLVRRRGQEARLRCSPMKGHSHVYWYRQLPEEGLKFMVYLQKENIIDESGMPKERFSAEFPKEGPSILRIQQVVRGDSAAYFCASSAGQGSTEAFFGQGTRLTVV.